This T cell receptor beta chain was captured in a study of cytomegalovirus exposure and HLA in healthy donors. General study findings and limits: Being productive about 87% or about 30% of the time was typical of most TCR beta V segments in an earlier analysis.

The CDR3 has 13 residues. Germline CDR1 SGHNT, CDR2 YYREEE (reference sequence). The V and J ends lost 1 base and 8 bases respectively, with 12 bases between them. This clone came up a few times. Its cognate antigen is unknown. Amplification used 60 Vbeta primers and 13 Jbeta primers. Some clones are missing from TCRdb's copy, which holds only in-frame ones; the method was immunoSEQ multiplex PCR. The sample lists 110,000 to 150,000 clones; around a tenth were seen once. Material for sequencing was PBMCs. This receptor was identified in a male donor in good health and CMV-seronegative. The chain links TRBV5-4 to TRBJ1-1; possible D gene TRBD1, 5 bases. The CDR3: CASSLSGEFEAFF. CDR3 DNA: TGTGCCAGCAGCTTGTCGGGGGAGTTCGAAGCTTTCTTT.